This entry features one TCR beta chain sequence. This clone's antigen is unknown. One base away there is no much larger clone; base qualities are not given. The junction carries 9 bases between V and J, which are trimmed by 4 bases and 3 bases respectively. CDR3 length: 13 amino acids, cysteine to phenylalanine. Only the CDR3 region is kept as DNA, spanning 39 bases read in frame from base 1. CDR1 and CDR2 are drawn from the germline V gene (reference sequence): MNHNY, SVGAGI. These data originate in a study of T cell changes during pregnancy in multiple sclerosis (dated 2019 in TCRdb). In terms of the full investigation: Changes in the T cell repertoire over the course of pregnancy were examined in this study in women with multiple sclerosis.

The library was generated by the immunoSEQ multiplex PCR assay. In TCRdb, the immuneACCESS table is reduced to in-frame sequences with V and J assigned. These tables do not hold every clone; where another copy was compared, an unresolved V gene accounts for under half, and the others remain unexplained. The sample table contains roughly 40,000 clones; only one count was recorded for more than 85% of them. The top ten constitute about 0.51% of the sample. The specimen comprised CD4+ T cells from peripheral blood mononuclear cells, sampled in the second trimester of pregnancy. The sequence joins TRBV6-6 to TRBJ2-5; the D gene cannot be resolved reliably. This sequence originates from a female donor in good health, enrolled as a control in a pregnancy study. The sequenced DNA is TGTGCCAGCAGTTTGCCCGGAGAAGAGACCCAGTACTTC. This is translated as CASSLPGEETQYF.